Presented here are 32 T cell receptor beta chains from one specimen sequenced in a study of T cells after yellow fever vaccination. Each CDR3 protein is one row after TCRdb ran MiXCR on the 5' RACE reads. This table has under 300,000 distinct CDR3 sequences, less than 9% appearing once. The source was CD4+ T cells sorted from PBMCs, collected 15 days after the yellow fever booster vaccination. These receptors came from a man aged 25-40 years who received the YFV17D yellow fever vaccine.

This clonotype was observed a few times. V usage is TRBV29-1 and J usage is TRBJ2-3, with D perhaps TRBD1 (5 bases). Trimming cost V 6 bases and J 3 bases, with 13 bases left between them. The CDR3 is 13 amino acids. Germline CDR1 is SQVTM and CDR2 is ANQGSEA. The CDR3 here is CSVHRSMTDTQYF. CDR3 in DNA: TGCAGCGTCCACAGGTCGATGACAGATACGCAGTATTTT.

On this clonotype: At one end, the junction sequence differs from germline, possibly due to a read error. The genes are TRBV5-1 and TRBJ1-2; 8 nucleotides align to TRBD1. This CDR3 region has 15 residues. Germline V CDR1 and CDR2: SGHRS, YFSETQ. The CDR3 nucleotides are TGCGCCATCAGCTTGGACCAGGGGGCGATCTATGGCTACACCTTC. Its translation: CAISLDQGAIYGYTF.

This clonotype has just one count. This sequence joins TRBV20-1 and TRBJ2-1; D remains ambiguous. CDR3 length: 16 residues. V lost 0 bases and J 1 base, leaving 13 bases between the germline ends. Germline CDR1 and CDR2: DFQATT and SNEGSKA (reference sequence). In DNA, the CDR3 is TGCAGTGCTAGAGATGAGTTTCGGATTTCCTACAATGAGCAGTTCTTC. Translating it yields CSARDEFRISYNEQFF.

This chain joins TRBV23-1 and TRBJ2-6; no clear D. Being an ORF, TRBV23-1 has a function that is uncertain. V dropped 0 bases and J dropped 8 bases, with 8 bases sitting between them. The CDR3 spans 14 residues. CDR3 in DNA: TGCGCCAGCAGTCAATCGGGCCAAACCAACGTCCTGACTTTC. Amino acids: CASSQSGQTNVLTF.

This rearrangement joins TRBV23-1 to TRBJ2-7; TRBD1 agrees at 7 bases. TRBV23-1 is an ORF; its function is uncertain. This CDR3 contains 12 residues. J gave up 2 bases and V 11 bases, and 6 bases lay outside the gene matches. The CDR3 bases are TGCGCCGGAGACAGGGATCCCTACGAGCAGTACTTC. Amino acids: CAGDRDPYEQYF.

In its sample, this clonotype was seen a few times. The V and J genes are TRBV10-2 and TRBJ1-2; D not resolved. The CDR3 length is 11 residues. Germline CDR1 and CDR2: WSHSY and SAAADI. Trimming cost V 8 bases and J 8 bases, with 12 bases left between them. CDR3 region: CASRGIGGYTF. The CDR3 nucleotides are TGCGCCAGCCGGGGTATAGGAGGCTACACCTTC.

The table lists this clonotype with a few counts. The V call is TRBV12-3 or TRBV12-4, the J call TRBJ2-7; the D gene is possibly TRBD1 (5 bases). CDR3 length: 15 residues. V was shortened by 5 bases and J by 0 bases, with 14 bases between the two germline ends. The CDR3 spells CASSPPRAGSYEQYF. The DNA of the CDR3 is TGTGCCAGCAGTCCCCCCAGGGCAGGCTCCTACGAGCAGTACTTC.

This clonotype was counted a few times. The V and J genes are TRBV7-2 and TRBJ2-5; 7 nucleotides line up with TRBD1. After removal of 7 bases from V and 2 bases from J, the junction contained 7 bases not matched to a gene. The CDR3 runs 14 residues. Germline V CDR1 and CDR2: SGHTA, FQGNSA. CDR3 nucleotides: TGTGCCAGCACCGCTTGGACAGGTCAAGAGACCCAGTACTTC. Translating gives CASTAWTGQETQYF.

The CDR3 DNA reads as TGTGCCAGCGGGGGCGCGACCTCCTACGAGCAGTACTTC. It translates to CASGGATSYEQYF. The V and J genes are TRBV7-9 and TRBJ2-7; TRBD1 is a possible D gene (6 bases). Germline loops: CDR1 SEHNR, CDR2 FQNEAQ (reference sequence). This CDR3 is 13 amino acids long. Trimming took 8 bases from V and 0 from J, leaving 11 bases between them.

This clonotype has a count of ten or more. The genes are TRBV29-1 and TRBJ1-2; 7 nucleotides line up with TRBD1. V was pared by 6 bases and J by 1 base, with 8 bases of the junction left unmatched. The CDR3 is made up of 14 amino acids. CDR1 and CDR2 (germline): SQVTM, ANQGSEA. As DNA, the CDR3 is TGCAGCGTCGGCGACAGGGCTTATAACTATGGCTACACCTTC. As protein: CSVGDRAYNYGYTF.

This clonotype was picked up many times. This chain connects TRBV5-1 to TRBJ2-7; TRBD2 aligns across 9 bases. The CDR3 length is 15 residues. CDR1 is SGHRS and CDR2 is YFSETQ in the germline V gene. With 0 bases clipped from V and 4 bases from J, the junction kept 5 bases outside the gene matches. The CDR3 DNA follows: TGCGCCAGCAGCTTGGGTCTAGCGGGGAGATACGAGCAGTACTTC. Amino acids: CASSLGLAGRYEQYF.

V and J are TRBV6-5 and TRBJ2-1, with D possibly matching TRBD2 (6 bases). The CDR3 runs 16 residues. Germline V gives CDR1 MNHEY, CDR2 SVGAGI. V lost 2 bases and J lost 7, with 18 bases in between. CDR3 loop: CASSYALARGDNEQFF. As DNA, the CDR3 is TGTGCCAGCAGTTACGCCCTAGCGCGAGGGGATAATGAGCAGTTCTTC.

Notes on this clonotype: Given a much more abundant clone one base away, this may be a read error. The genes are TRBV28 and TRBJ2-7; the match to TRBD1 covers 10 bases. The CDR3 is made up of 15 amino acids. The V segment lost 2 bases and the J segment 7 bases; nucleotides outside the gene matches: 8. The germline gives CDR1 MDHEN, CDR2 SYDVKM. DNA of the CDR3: TGTGCCAGCAGTTTACCCGAGACAGGGGGCGTGGAGCAGTACTTC. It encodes CASSLPETGGVEQYF.

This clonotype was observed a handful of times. In DNA form, the CDR3 reads TGTGCCAGCGGGGGACAGGGGGGCAATCAGCCCCAGCATTTT. Its translation: CASGGQGGNQPQHF. This chain joins TRBV6-1 and TRBJ1-5, with 11 bases identical to TRBD1. This CDR3 is 14 amino acids long. Trimming took 8 bases from V and 2 from J; bases not matched to a gene: 2. The germline gives CDR1 MNHNS, CDR2 SASEGT.

The CDR3 region has the DNA TGTGCCACCAGCAGAGATGAGAGGGGCACAGATACGCAGTATTTT. Encoded protein: CATSRDERGTDTQYF. This chain joins TRBV15 and TRBJ2-3; D is perhaps TRBD2 (5 bases). V dropped 0 bases and J dropped 1 base, with 8 bases sitting between them. The CDR3 runs to 15 residues. Germline CDR1 and CDR2: LNHNV and YYDKDF (reference sequence).

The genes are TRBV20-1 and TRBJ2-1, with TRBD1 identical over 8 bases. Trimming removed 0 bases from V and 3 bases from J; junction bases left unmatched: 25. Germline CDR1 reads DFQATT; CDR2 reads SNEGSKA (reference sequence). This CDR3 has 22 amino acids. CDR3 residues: CSARDLTRGRRDRPLVYNEQFF. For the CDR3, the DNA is TGCAGTGCTAGAGATTTAACCAGGGGGCGGCGGGATCGACCCTTGGTCTACAATGAGCAGTTCTTC.

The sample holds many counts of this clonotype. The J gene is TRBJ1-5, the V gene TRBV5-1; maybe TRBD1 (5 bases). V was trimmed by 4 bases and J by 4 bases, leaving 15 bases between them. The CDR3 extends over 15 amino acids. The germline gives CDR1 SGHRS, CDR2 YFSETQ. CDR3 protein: CASSLGTGENQPQHF. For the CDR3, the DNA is TGCGCCAGCAGCCTCGGAACGGGGGAGAATCAGCCCCAGCATTTT.

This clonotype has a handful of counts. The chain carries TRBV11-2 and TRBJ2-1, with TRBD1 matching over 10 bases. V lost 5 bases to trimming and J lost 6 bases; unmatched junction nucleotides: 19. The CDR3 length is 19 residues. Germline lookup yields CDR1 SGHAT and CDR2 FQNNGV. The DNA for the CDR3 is TGTGCCAGCAGCCCGACAGGGGGCTTTCCTGGCGGGAGGACCAATGAGCAGTTCTTC. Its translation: CASSPTGGFPGGRTNEQFF.

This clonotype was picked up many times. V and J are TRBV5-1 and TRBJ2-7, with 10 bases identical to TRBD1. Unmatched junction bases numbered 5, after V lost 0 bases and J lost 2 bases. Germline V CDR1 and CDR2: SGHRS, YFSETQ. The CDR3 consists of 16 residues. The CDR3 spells CASSLAGQGSTYEQYF. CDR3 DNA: TGCGCCAGCAGCTTGGCGGGACAGGGGTCGACCTACGAGCAGTACTTC.

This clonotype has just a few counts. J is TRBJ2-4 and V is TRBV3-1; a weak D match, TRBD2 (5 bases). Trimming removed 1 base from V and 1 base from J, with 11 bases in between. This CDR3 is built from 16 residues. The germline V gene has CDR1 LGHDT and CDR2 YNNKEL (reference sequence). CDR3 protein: CASSQAGKSAKNIQYF. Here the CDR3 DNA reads TGTGCCAGCAGCCAAGCGGGGAAATCTGCCAAAAACATTCAGTACTTC. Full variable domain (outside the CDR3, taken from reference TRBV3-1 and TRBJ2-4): DTAVSQTPKYLVTQMGNDKSIKCEQNLGHDTMYWYKQDSKKFLKIMFSYNNKELIINETVPNRFSPKSPDKAHLNLHINSLELGDSAVYFCASSQAGKSAKNIQYFGAGTRLSVL.

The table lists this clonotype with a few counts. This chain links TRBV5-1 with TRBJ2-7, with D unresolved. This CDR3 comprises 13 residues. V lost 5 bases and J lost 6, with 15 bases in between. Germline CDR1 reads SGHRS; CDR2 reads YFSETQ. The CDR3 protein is CASRPEERGEQYF. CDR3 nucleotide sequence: TGCGCCAGCAGGCCCGAGGAAAGAGGCGAGCAGTACTTC.

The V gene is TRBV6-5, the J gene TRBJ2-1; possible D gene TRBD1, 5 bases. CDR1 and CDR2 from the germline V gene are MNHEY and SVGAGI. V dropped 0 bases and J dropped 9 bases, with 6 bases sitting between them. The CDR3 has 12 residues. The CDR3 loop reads CASSYSRGEQFF. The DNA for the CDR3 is TGTGCCAGCAGTTACTCTAGGGGTGAGCAGTTCTTC.

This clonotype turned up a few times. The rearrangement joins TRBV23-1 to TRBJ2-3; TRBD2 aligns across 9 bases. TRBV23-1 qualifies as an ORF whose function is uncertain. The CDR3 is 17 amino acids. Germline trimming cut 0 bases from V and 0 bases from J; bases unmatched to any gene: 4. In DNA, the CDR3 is TGCGCCAGCAGTCAATCCCCTAGCGGGGTTAGCACAGATACGCAGTATTTT. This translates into CASSQSPSGVSTDTQYF.

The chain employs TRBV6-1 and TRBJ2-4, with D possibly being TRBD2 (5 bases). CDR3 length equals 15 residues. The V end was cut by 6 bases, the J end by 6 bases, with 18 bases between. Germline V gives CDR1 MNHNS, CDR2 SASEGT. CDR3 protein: CASSPTTVRRNIQYF. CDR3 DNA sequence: TGTGCCAGCAGCCCGACTACCGTTAGACGAAACATTCAGTACTTC.

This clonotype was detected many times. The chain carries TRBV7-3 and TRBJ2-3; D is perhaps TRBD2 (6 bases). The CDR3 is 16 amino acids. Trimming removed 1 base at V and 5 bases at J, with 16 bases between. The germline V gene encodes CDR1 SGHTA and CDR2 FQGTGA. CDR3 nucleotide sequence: TGTGCCAGCAGCTTAAATGACGGGAGAGGTGGAGATACGCAGTATTTT. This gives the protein CASSLNDGRGGDTQYF. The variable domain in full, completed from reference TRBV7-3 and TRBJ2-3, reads GAGVSQTPSNKVTEKGKYVELRCDPISGHTALYWYRQSLGQGPEFLIYFQGTGAADDSGLPNDRFFAVRPEGSVSTLKIQRTERGDSAVYLCASSLNDGRGGDTQYFGPGTRLTVL.

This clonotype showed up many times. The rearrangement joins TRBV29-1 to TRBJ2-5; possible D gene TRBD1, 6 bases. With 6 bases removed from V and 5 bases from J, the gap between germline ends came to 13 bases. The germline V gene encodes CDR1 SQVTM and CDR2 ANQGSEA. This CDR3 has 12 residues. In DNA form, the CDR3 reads TGCAGCGTGAAACAGGGTACCGAGACCCAGTACTTC. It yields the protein CSVKQGTETQYF.

CDR3 protein: CASSILSSGSEQYF. In DNA form, the CDR3 reads TGCGCCAGCAGTATTCTATCTAGCGGGAGCGAGCAGTACTTC. The gene calls are TRBV5-1 and TRBJ2-7; 10 nucleotides match TRBD2. The CDR3 is made up of 14 amino acids. V was pared by 5 bases and J by 6 bases, with 8 bases of the junction left unmatched. Germline lookup yields CDR1 SGHRS and CDR2 YFSETQ. The complete variable domain, with remaining parts taken from reference TRBV5-1 and TRBJ2-7, reads KAGVTQTPRYLIKTRGQQVTLSCSPISGHRSVSWYQQTPGQGLQFLFEYFSETQRNKGNFPGRFSGRQFSNSRSEMNVSTLELGDSALYLCASSILSSGSEQYFGPGTRLTVT.

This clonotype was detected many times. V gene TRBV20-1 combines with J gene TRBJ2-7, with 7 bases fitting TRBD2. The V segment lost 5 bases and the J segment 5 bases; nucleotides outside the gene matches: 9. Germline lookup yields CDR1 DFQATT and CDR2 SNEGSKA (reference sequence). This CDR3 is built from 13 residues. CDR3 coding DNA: TGCAGTGCTTGGGGGAGGGGTGCGGACGAGCAGTACTTC. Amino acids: CSAWGRGADEQYF.

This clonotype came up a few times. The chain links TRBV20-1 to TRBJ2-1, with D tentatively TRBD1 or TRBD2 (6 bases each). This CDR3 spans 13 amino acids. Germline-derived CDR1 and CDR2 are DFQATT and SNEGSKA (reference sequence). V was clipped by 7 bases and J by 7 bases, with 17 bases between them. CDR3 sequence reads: CSGRQGGSNEQFF. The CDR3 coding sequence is TGCAGTGGACGGCAAGGGGGGAGTAATGAGCAGTTCTTC.

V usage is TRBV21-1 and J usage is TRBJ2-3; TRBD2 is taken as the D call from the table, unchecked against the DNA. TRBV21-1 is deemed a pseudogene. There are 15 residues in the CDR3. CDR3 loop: CASRGTSGKTDTQYF. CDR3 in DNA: TGTGCCAGCAGAGGAACTAGCGGGAAAACAGATACGCAGTATTTT.

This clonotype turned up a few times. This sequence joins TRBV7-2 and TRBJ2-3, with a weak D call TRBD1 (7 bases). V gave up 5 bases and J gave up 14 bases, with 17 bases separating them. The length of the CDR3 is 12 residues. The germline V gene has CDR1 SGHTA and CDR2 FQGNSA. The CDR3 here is CASSPYGGQPYF. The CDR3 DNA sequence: TGTGCCAGCAGCCCGTACGGGGGACAGCCGTATTTT.

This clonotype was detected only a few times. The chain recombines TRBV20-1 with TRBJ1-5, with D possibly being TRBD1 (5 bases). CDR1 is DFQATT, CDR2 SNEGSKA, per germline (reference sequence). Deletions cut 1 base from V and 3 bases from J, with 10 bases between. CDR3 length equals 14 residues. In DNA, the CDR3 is TGCAGTGCTAGAGGTCAGGGTCACAATCAGCCCCAGCATTTT. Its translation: CSARGQGHNQPQHF.